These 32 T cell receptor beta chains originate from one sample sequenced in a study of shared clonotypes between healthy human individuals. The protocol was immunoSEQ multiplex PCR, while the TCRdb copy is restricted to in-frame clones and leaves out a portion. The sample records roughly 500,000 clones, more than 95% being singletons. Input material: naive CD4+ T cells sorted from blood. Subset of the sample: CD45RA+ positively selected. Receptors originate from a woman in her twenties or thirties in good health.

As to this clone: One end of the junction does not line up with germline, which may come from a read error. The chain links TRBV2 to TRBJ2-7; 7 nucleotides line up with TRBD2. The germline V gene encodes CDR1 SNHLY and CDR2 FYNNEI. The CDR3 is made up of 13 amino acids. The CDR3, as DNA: TGTGCCAGCACTGAAGTAGGGAGGGGCGAGCAGTACTTC. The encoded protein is CASTEVGRGEQYF.

CDR3 bases: TGTGCCAGCAGTTCTGGCGGGACAGGGATCGAGCAGTACTTC. Protein product: CASSSGGTGIEQYF. V gene TRBV6-5 combines with J gene TRBJ2-7, with 9 bases fitting TRBD1. CDR1 is MNHEY, CDR2 SVGAGI, per germline. V shed 4 bases, J shed 6 bases, and the junction held 7 bases outside the gene matches. The CDR3 runs to 14 residues.

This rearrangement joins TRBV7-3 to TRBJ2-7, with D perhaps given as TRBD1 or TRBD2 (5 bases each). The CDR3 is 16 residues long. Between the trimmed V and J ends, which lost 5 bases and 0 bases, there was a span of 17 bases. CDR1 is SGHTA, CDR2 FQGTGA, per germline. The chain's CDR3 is CASSQSGSGPSYEQYF. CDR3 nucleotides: TGTGCCAGCAGCCAATCCGGGTCGGGACCCTCCTACGAGCAGTACTTC.

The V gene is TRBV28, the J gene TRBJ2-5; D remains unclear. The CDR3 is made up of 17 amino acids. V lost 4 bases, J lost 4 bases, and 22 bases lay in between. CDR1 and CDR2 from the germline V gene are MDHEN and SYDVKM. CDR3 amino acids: CASSSAGMMTDVETQYF. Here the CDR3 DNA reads TGTGCCAGCAGTTCCGCCGGCATGATGACGGACGTAGAGACCCAGTACTTC.

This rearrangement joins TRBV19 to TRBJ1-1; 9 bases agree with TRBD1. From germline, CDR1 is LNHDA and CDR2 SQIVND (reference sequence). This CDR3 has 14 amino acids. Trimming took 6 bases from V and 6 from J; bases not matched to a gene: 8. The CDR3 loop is CASRPQGALAEAFF. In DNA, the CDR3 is TGTGCCAGTAGGCCACAGGGGGCTTTGGCTGAAGCTTTCTTT.

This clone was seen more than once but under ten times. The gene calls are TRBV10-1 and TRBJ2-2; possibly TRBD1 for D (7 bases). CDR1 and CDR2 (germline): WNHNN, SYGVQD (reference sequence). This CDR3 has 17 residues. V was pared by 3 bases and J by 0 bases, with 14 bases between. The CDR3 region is CASSEGGGTTNTGELFF. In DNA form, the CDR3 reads TGCGCCAGCAGTGAAGGAGGGGGCACAACGAACACCGGGGAGCTGTTTTTT.

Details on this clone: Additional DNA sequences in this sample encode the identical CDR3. CDR3: CASSLDGNSNQPQHF. In DNA form, the CDR3 reads TGCGCCAGCAGCCTGGACGGCAATAGCAATCAGCCCCAGCATTTT. V and J are TRBV5-1 and TRBJ1-5; D unresolved. The V end lost 4 bases, the J end lost 0 bases, and 11 bases lay between the germline ends. Germline CDR1 reads SGHRS; CDR2 reads YFSETQ. CDR3 length: 15 residues.

The DNA of the CDR3 is TGTGCCTGGAGTCTGGGCGGGGCATACAATGAGCAGTTCTTC. Its protein is CAWSLGGAYNEQFF. The rearrangement uses TRBV30 and TRBJ2-1; a possible D gene is TRBD2 (6 bases). Germline V gene sequence: CDR1 GTSNPN, CDR2 SVGIG (reference sequence). The germline V and J ends were trimmed by 2 bases and 4 bases, with 12 bases remaining between them. The CDR3 length is 14 residues.

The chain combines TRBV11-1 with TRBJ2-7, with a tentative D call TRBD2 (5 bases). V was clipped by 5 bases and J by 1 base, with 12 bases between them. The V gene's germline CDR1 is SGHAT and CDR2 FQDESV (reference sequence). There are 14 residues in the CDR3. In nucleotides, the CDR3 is TGTGCCAGCAGCCCGCGGGCGGATTCCTACGAGCAGTACTTC. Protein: CASSPRADSYEQYF.

The CDR3 DNA is TGTGCCAGCAGTTTTGTGGCAGCTAATCAGCCCCAGCATTTT. The encoded protein is CASSFVAANQPQHF. The chain is built from TRBV28 and TRBJ1-5; no definite D call. CDR1 MDHEN and CDR2 SYDVKM come from the germline V gene. The CDR3 length is 14 residues. V was shortened by 3 bases and J by 4 bases, with 10 bases between the two germline ends.

CDR3 bases: TGCGCCAGCAGTGCGGCGTCGAGCTCCTACGAGCAGTACTTC. This encodes CASSAASSSYEQYF. The chain combines TRBV10-1 with TRBJ2-7; D not resolved. Germline CDR1 is WNHNN and CDR2 is SYGVQD (reference sequence). The V gene lost 4 bases and the J gene lost 0 bases, with 10 bases spanning the gap. The CDR3 sequence is 14 residues long.

For the CDR3, the DNA is TGTGCCAGCAACGAGGGCCGGACAAATCAGCCCCAGCATTTT. Protein: CASNEGRTNQPQHF. This rearrangement joins TRBV2 to TRBJ1-5, with D maybe TRBD1 (5 bases). Germline CDR1 and CDR2: SNHLY and FYNNEI. This CDR3 spans 14 amino acids. The ends were cut back, 7 bases at V and 4 bases at J, with 14 bases in the middle.

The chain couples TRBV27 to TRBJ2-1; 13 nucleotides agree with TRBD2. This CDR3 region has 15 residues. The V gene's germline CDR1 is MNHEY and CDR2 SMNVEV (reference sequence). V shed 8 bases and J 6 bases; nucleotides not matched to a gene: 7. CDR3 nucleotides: TGTGCCAGCGGAACCGGGACTAGCGGGACCAATGAGCAGTTCTTC. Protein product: CASGTGTSGTNEQFF.

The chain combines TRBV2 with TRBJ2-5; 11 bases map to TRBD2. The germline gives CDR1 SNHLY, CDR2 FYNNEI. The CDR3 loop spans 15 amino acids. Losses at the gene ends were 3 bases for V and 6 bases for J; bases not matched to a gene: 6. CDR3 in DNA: TGTGCCAGCAGTGATGGACTAGCGGGTCTGCAGACCCAGTACTTC. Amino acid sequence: CASSDGLAGLQTQYF.

CDR3 residues: CASSISWLTGANVLTF. DNA for the CDR3: TGTGCCAGTAGTATCTCGTGGCTGACTGGGGCCAACGTCCTGACTTTC. V is TRBV19 and J is TRBJ2-6, with unresolved D. V was cut by 3 bases and J by 2 bases, with 11 bases left in between. The CDR3 length is 16 residues. Germline CDR1 and CDR2: LNHDA and SQIVND (reference sequence).

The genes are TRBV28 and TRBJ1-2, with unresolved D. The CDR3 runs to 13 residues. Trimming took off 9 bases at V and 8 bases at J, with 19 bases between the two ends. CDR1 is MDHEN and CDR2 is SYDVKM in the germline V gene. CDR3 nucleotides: TGTGCCAGTATGATGGACTCTATTAGGGGCTACACCTTC. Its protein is CASMMDSIRGYTF.

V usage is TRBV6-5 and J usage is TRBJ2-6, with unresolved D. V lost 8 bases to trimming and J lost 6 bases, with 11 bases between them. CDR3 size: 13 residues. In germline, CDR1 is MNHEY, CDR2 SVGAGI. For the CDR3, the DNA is TGTGCCAGCTACTATCCCGTGGCCAACGTCCTGACTTTC. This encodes CASYYPVANVLTF.

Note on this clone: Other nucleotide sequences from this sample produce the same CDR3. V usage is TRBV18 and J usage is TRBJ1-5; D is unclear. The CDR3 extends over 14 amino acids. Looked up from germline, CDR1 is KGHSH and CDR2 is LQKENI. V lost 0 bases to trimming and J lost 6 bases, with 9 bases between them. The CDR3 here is CASSPPGGSQPQHF. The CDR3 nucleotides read TGTGCCAGCTCACCACCCGGCGGGAGTCAGCCCCAGCATTTT. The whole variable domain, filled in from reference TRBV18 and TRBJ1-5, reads NAGVMQNPRHLVRRRGQEARLRCSPMKGHSHVYWYRQLPEEGLKFMVYLQKENIIDESGMPKERFSAEFPKEGPSILRIQQVVRGDSAAYFCASSPPGGSQPQHFGDGTRLSIL.

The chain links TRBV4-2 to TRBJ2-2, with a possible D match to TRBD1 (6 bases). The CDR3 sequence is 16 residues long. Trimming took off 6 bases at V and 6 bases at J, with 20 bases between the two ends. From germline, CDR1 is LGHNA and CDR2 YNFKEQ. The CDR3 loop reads CASRSGTGTWPGELFF. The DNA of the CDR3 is TGTGCCAGCAGATCCGGAACAGGGACATGGCCCGGGGAGCTGTTTTTT.

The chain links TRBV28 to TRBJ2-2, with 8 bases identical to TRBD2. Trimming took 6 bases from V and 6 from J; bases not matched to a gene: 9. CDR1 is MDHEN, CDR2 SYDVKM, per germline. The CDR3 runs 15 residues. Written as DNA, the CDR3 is TGTGCCAGCAGAAGCGGGAGTTTTGTTTCCGGGGAGCTGTTTTTT. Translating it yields CASRSGSFVSGELFF.

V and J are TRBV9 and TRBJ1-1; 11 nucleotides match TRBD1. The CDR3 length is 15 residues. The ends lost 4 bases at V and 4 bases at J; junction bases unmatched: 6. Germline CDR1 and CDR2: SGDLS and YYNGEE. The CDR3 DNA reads TGTGCCAGCAGCAAAACGGGACAGGGGGTCACTGAAGCTTTCTTT. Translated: CASSKTGQGVTEAFF.

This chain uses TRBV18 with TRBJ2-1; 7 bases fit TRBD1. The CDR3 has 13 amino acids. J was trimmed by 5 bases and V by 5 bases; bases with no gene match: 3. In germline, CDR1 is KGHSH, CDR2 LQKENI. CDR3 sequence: CASSTGTDNEQFF. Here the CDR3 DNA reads TGTGCCAGCTCAACCGGGACAGACAATGAGCAGTTCTTC.

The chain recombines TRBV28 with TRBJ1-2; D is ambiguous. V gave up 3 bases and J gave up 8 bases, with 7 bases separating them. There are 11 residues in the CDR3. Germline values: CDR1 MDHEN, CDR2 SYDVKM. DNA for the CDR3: TGTGCCAGCAGTTTGGGTTTCGGCTACACCTTC. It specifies CASSLGFGYTF.

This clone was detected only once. The CDR3 sequence is CASSLGTGNSPLHF. DNA for the CDR3: TGCGCCAGCAGCTTGGGGACCGGTAATTCACCCCTCCACTTT. The chain carries TRBV5-1 and TRBJ1-6, with D unclear. Trimming removed 0 bases from V and 6 bases from J, with 7 bases in between. CDR3 length: 14 residues. The germline CDR1 and CDR2 sequences are SGHRS and YFSETQ.

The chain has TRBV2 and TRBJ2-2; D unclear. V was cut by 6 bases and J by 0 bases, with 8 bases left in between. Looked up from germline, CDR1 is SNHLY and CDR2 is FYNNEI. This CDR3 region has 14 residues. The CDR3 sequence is CASRIRSNTGELFF. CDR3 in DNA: TGTGCCAGCAGGATCCGATCGAACACCGGGGAGCTGTTTTTT.

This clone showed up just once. The CDR3 nucleotides read TGTGCCAGCCGAGGACTAGCGGGAACCGGGGAGCTGTTTTTT. This codes for CASRGLAGTGELFF. J is TRBJ2-2 and V is TRBV2; 12 bases line up with TRBD2. Germline V CDR1 and CDR2: SNHLY, FYNNEI. Trimming cost V 8 bases and J 5 bases; bases outside gene matches: 3. CDR3 length equals 14 residues. Full variable domain (missing parts from reference TRBV2 and TRBJ2-2): EPEVTQTPSHQVTQMGQEVILRCVPISNHLYFYWYRQILGQKVEFLVSFYNNEISEKSEIFDDQFSVERPDGSNFTLKIRSTKLEDSAMYFCASRGLAGTGELFFGEGSRLTVL.

The CDR3 DNA sequence: TGTGCCAGAAGCTTGATAGATCAGATCAATAGCAATCAGCCCCAGCATTTT. Residues: CARSLIDQINSNQPQHF. This sequence joins TRBV5-3 and TRBJ1-5, with D unresolved. TRBV5-3 is recorded as an ORF, its role being uncertain. CDR3 length: 17 amino acids. The ends were cut back, 1 base at V and 0 bases at J, with 14 bases in the middle.

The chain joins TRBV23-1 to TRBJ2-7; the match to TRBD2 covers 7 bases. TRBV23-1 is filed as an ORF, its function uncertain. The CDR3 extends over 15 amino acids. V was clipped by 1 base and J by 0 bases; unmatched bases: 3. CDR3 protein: CASSQWLADSYEQYF. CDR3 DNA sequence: TGCGCCAGCAGTCAATGGCTAGCGGACTCCTACGAGCAGTACTTC.

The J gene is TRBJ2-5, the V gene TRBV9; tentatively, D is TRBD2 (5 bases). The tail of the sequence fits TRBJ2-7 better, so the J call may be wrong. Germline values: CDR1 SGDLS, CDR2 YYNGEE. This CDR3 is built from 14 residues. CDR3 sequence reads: CASSVAPEGYEQYF. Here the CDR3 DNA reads TGTGCCAGCAGCGTAGCCCCCGAGGGCTACGAGCAGTACTTC.

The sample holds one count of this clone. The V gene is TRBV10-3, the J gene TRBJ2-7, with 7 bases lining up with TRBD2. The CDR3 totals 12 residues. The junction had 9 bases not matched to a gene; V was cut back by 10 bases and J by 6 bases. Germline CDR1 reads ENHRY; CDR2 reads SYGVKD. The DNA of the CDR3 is TGTGCCACCTTCGGCTGGGAGGGCGAGCAGTACTTC. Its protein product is CATFGWEGEQYF.

The CDR3 protein is CASRKPGQTYEQYF. As DNA, the CDR3 is TGCGCCAGCAGGAAGCCGGGACAGACGTACGAGCAGTACTTC. V is TRBV5-1 and J is TRBJ2-7; 7 nucleotides match TRBD1. Germline values: CDR1 SGHRS, CDR2 YFSETQ. The CDR3 runs 14 residues. V was pared by 5 bases and J by 4 bases, with 9 bases of the junction left unmatched. The full variable domain, with the rest looked up from reference TRBV5-1 and TRBJ2-7, is KAGVTQTPRYLIKTRGQQVTLSCSPISGHRSVSWYQQTPGQGLQFLFEYFSETQRNKGNFPGRFSGRQFSNSRSEMNVSTLELGDSALYLCASRKPGQTYEQYFGPGTRLTVT.

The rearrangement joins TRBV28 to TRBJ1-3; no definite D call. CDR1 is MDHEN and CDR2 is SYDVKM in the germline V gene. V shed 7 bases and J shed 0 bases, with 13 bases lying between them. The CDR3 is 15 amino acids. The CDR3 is CASTTPLTSGNTIYF. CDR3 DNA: TGTGCCAGCACAACACCTCTTACCTCTGGAAACACCATATATTTT.